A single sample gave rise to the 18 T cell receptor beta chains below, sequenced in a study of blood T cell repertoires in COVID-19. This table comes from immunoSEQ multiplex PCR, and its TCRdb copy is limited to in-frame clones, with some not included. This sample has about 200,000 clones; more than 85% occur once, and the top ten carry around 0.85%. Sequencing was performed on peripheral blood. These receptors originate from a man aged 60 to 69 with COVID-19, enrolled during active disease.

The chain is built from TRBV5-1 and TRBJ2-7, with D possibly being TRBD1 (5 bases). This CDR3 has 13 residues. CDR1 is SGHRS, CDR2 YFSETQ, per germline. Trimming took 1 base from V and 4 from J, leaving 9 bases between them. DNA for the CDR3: TGCGCCAGCAGCTTGCAAGGGGAATACGAGCAGTACTTC. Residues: CASSLQGEYEQYF.

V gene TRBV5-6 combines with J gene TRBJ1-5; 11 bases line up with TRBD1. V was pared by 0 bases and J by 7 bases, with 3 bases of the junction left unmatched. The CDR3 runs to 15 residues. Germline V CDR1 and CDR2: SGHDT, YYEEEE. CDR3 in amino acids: CASSLGTGGRQPQHF. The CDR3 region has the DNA TGTGCCAGCAGCTTGGGGACAGGGGGCCGACAGCCCCAGCATTTT.

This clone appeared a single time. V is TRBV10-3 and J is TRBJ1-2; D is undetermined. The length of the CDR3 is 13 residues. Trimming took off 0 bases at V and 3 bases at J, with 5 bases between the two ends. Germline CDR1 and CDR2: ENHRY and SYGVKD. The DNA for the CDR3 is TGTGCCATCAGTGAGTCAGAGGACTATGGCTACACCTTC. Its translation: CAISESEDYGYTF.

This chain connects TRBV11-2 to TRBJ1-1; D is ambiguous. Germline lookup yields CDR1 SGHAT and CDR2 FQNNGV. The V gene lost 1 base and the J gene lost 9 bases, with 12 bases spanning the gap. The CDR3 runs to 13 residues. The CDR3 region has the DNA TGTGCCAGCAGCTTAGGTCGCCTTGAGAAAGCTTTCTTT. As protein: CASSLGRLEKAFF.

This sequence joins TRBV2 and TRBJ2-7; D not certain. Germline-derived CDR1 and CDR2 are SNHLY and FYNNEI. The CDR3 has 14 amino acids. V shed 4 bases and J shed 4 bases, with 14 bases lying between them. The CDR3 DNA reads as TGTGCCAGCAGTGCAGTCGGCAGGCGTTACGAGCAGTACTTC. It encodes CASSAVGRRYEQYF.

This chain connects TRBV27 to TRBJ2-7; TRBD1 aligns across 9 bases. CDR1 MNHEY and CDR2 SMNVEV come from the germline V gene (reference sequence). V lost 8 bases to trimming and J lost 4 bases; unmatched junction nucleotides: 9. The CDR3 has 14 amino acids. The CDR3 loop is CASGPGTGSYEQYF. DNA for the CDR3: TGTGCCAGCGGGCCCGGGACAGGGTCATACGAGCAGTACTTC.

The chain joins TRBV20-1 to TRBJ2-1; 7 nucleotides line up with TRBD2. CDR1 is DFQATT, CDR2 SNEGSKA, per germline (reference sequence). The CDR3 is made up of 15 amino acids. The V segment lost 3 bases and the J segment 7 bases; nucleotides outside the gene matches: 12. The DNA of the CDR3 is TGCAGTGCTAGTGGGAGGGGTAGGAAAAAAAATGAGCAGTTCTTC. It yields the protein CSASGRGRKKNEQFF.

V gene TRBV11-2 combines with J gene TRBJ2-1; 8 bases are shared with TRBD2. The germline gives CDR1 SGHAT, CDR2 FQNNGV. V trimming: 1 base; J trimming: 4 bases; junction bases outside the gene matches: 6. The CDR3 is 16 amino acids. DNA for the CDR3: TGTGCCAGCAGCTTAGCGGGGACTAGGGTTTACAATGAGCAGTTCTTC. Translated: CASSLAGTRVYNEQFF.

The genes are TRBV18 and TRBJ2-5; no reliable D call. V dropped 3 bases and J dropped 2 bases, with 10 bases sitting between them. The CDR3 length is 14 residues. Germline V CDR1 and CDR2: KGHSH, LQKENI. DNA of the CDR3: TGTGCCAGCTCACCTCCGACGGAGCAAGAGACCCAGTACTTC. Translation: CASSPPTEQETQYF.

CDR3 protein: CASRRNNRGVRYGYTF. CDR3 coding DNA: TGTGCCAGCAGACGAAACAACAGGGGGGTTCGCTATGGCTACACCTTC. The chain combines TRBV3-1 (or the pseudogene TRBV3-2) with TRBJ1-2; 8 nucleotides match TRBD1. CDR1 and CDR2 from the germline V gene are LGHDT and YNNKEL (reference sequence). The CDR3 covers 16 residues. V shed 6 bases, J shed 4 bases, and the junction held 13 bases outside the gene matches.

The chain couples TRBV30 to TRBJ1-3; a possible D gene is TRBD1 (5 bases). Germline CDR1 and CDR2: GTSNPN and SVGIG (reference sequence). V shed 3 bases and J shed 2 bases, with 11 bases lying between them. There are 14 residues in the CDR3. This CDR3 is CAWRSRDAGNTIYF. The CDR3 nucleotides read TGTGCCTGGAGAAGCAGGGATGCTGGAAACACCATATATTTT.

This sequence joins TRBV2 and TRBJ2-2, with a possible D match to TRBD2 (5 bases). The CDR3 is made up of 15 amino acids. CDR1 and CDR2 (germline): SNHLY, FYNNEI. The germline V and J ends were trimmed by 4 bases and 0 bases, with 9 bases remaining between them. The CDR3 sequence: CASSASRANTGELFF. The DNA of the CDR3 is TGTGCCAGCAGTGCATCGCGGGCGAACACCGGGGAGCTGTTTTTT.

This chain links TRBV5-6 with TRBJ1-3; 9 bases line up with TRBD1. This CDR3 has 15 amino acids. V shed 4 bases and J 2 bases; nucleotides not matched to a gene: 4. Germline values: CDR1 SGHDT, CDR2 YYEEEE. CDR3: CASSRGQGTGNTIYF. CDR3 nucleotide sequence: TGTGCCAGCAGCCGCGGACAGGGGACTGGAAACACCATATATTTT.

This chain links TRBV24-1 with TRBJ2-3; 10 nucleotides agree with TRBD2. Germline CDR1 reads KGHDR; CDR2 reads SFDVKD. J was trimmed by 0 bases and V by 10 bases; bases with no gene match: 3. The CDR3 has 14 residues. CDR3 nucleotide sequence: TGTGCCACTAGGACTAGCGGAAGCACAGATACGCAGTATTTT. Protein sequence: CATRTSGSTDTQYF.

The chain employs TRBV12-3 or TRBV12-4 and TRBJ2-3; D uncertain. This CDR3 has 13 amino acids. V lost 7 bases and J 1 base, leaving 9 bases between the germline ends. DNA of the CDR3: TGTGCCAGCAACCCCCTAGGCACAGATACGCAGTATTTT. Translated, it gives CASNPLGTDTQYF.

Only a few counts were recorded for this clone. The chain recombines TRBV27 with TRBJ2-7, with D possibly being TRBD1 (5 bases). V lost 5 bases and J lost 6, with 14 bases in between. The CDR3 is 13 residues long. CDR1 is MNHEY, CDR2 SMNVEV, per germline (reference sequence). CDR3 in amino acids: CASSPLTEREQYF. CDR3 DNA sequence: TGTGCCAGCAGTCCTTTGACAGAACGCGAGCAGTACTTC.

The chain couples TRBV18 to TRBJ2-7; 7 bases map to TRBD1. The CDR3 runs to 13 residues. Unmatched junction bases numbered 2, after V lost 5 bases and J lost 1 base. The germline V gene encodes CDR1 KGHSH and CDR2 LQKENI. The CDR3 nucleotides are TGTGCCAGCTCAGGGACAGCTTCCTACGAGCAGTACTTC. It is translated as CASSGTASYEQYF.

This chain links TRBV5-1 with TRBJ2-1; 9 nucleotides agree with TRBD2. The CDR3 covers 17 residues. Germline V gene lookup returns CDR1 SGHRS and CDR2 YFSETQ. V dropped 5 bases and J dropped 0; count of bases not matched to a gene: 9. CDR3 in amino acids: CASRGPGGGGSYNEQFF. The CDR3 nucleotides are TGCGCCAGCAGAGGTCCCGGCGGGGGGGGCTCCTACAATGAGCAGTTCTTC.